This T cell receptor (beta chain) is drawn from a study of cytomegalovirus exposure and HLA in healthy donors. For this clone: Other DNA sequences in this sample translate to the same CDR3.

PCR used 60 Vbeta primers and 13 Jbeta primers. Sequencing was performed with immunoSEQ multiplex PCR; in TCRdb, only in-frame clones are kept and a portion is missing. The sample consists of under 200,000 clones, 75% to 80% of them appearing once. This CDR3 region has 15 residues. Germline CDR1 and CDR2: MRHNA and SNTAGT. V lost 3 bases and J lost 3; bases outside the gene matches: 3. The TCR was taken from a man aged 45-60 years in good health and CMV-seropositive. Input material: PBMCs. The chain recombines TRBV6-4 with TRBJ2-3; 10 bases are shared with TRBD2. This CDR3 reads CASSEGTSETDTQYF. The CDR3 nucleotides read TGTGCCAGCAGTGAGGGGACTAGCGAGACAGATACGCAGTATTTT.